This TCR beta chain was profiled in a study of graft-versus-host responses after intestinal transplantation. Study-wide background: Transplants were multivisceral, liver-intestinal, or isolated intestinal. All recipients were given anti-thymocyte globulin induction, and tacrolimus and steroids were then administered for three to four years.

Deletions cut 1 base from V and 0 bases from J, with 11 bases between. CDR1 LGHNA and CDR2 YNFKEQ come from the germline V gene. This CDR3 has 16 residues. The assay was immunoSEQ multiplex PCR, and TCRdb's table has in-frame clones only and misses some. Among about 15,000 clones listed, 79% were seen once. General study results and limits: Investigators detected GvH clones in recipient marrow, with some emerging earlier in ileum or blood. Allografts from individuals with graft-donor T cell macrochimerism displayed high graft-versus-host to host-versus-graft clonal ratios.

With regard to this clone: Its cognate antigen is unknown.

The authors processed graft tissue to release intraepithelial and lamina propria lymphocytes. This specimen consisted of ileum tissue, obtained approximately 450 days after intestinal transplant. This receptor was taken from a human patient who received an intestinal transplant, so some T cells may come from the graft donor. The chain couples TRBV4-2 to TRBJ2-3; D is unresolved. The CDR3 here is CASSQAVRSSTDTQYF. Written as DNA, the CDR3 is TGTGCCAGCAGCCAAGCAGTAAGATCCAGCACAGATACGCAGTATTTT.